A single sample is the source of the 2 T cell receptor beta chains below, sequenced in a study of cytomegalovirus exposure and HLA in healthy donors. PCR primers comprised 60 Vbeta and 13 Jbeta primers. Method: immunoSEQ multiplex PCR; TCRdb's copy keeps in-frame clones and lacks some. The table includes some 150,000 clones, about 85% detected once. Sequencing was performed on PBMCs. These receptors were collected from a woman in her late teens or twenties in good health and CMV-seronegative.

This clone was seen a single time. The chain couples TRBV30 to TRBJ2-3; D may be TRBD2 (6 bases). Germline loops: CDR1 GTSNPN, CDR2 SVGIG (reference sequence). V lost 2 bases, J lost 5 bases, and 8 bases lay in between. The CDR3 is made up of 12 amino acids. This CDR3 reads CAWSSSGDTQYF. CDR3 DNA: TGTGCCTGGAGTAGTAGCGGAGATACGCAGTATTTT.

The CDR3 region is CATSFGQGAYQPQHF. DNA of the CDR3: TGTGCCACCAGCTTCGGACAGGGGGCTTATCAGCCCCAGCATTTT. The chain carries TRBV15 and TRBJ1-5, with 11 positions matching TRBD1. The CDR3 loop spans 15 amino acids. Trimming at V came to 5 bases and at J to 5 bases, leaving 5 bases not matched to a gene. Germline-derived CDR1 and CDR2 are LNHNV and YYDKDF (reference sequence).